The 9 T cell receptor beta chains presented below share a single source sample, sequenced in a study of cytomegalovirus exposure and HLA in healthy donors. The PCR was carried out with 60 Vbeta primers and 13 Jbeta primers. Profiled with immunoSEQ multiplex PCR; TCRdb holds only in-frame clones, not every one. This sample has about 140,000 clones, with 65% to 80% found just once. Sequencing was carried out using PBMCs. These receptors all stem from a human donor in good health.

The V and J genes are TRBV6-1 and TRBJ2-1; 8 positions match TRBD1. Trimming took 4 bases from V and 0 from J; bases not matched to a gene: 17. The CDR3 covers 20 residues. Germline loops: CDR1 MNHNS, CDR2 SASEGT. The CDR3 DNA follows: TGTGCCAGCAGTGCCCCCCCGGGACAGGTCTTTTTGAGCTCCTACAATGAGCAGTTCTTC. Translation: CASSAPPGQVFLSSYNEQFF.

This clone was observed a handful of times. J is TRBJ2-5 and V is TRBV7-9; no clear D. V gave up 5 bases and J gave up 1 base, with 11 bases separating them. This CDR3 has 14 residues. CDR1 and CDR2 from the germline V gene are SEHNR and FQNEAQ (reference sequence). Here the CDR3 reads CASSKLSVQETQYF. CDR3 in DNA: TGTGCCAGCAGCAAATTGTCGGTCCAAGAGACCCAGTACTTC.

This clone was seen a handful of times. The chain carries TRBV4-3 and TRBJ1-2; D unresolved. The CDR3 is made up of 16 amino acids. Germline lookup yields CDR1 LGHNA and CDR2 YSLEER. V gave up 1 base and J gave up 6 bases, with 18 bases separating them. CDR3 sequence: CASSQGMGIGSDGYTF. The CDR3 bases are TGCGCCAGCAGCCAAGGAATGGGCATCGGATCTGATGGCTACACCTTC.

This chain uses TRBV19 with TRBJ2-3; 8 bases agree with TRBD1. V was pared by 7 bases and J by 5 bases, with 2 bases of the junction left unmatched. The CDR3 is made up of 12 amino acids. CDR1 is LNHDA and CDR2 is SQIVND in the germline V gene (reference sequence). Here the CDR3 DNA reads TGTGCCAGTAAGGACAGGGTAGATACGCAGTATTTT. It is translated as CASKDRVDTQYF.

The chain carries TRBV11-2 and TRBJ2-1; TRBD2 matches at 8 bases. Germline V gene sequence: CDR1 SGHAT, CDR2 FQNNGV. V shed 5 bases, J shed 0 bases, and the junction held 9 bases outside the gene matches. The CDR3 is made up of 17 amino acids. CDR3 sequence (DNA): TGTGCCAGCAGCCCGACCGGGACTAGAAGCTCCTACAATGAGCAGTTCTTC. Amino acids: CASSPTGTRSSYNEQFF.

This clone was found a few times. The V and J genes are TRBV2 and TRBJ2-7; TRBD1 matches at 8 bases. V dropped 6 bases and J dropped 3; count of bases not matched to a gene: 4. The length of the CDR3 is 13 residues. Germline V lookup: CDR1 SNHLY, CDR2 FYNNEI. In DNA form, the CDR3 reads TGTGCCAGCAGGTCGACAGGGGACTACGAGCAGTACTTC. It codes for CASRSTGDYEQYF.

The genes are TRBV11-3 and TRBJ2-5, with a weak D call TRBD2 (5 bases). The J call may be in error: the DNA end matches TRBJ2-7 better. The CDR3 is made up of 16 amino acids. Germline V gene sequence: CDR1 SGHNT, CDR2 YENEEA. DNA for the CDR3: TGTGCCAGCAGCTCGGTGGCCAAGGGAGTGTACCACGAGCAGTACTTC. Translating gives CASSSVAKGVYHEQYF.

The rearrangement joins TRBV2 to TRBJ1-2; perhaps TRBD1 as D (5 bases). Germline lookup yields CDR1 SNHLY and CDR2 FYNNEI. Trimming removed 2 bases at V and 2 bases at J, with 24 bases between. This CDR3 contains 19 residues. The CDR3 sequence is CASSESGVGIGLMNYGYTF. CDR3 coding DNA: TGTGCCAGCAGTGAATCGGGGGTCGGAATTGGACTTATGAACTATGGCTACACCTTC. Supplemented by reference TRBV2 and TRBJ1-2, the full variable domain reads EPEVTQTPSHQVTQMGQEVILRCVPISNHLYFYWYRQILGQKVEFLVSFYNNEISEKSEIFDDQFSVERPDGSNFTLKIRSTKLEDSAMYFCASSESGVGIGLMNYGYTFGSGTRLTVV.

The rearrangement uses TRBV29-1 and TRBJ2-5; 9 nucleotides line up with TRBD2. The CDR3 consists of 13 residues. The germline gives CDR1 SQVTM, CDR2 ANQGSEA. The J segment lost 4 bases and the V segment lost 5 bases, leaving 5 bases of the junction unmatched. CDR3 region: CSVKRGARETQYF. CDR3 in DNA: TGCAGCGTTAAGCGGGGGGCGCGAGAGACCCAGTACTTC.